This T cell receptor beta chain was identified in a study of blood T cell repertoires in COVID-19. Authors' data handling: Researchers report that nucleated cell counts were estimated from reference gene primer amplification. Clones were read by immunoSEQ multiplex PCR, and TCRdb kept only the in-frame ones, dropping some. The V and J calls and the clone size are those of that table, but D and trimming were determined from the DNA. The sample includes fewer than 80,000 clones, about 88% seen only once; the top ten take around 4.9%. The CDR3 is made up of 16 amino acids. In germline, CDR1 is LNHDA, CDR2 SQIVND (reference sequence). V trimming: 3 bases; J trimming: 3 bases; junction bases outside the gene matches: 6.

This clonotype was obtained from a woman between 45 and 65 years old with active COVID-19. Sample: peripheral blood. V usage is TRBV19 and J usage is TRBJ1-5; TRBD1 agrees at 9 bases. This CDR3 reads CASSIYGTGTNQPQHF. DNA of the CDR3: TGTGCCAGTAGTATCTACGGGACAGGGACCAATCAGCCCCAGCATTTT.